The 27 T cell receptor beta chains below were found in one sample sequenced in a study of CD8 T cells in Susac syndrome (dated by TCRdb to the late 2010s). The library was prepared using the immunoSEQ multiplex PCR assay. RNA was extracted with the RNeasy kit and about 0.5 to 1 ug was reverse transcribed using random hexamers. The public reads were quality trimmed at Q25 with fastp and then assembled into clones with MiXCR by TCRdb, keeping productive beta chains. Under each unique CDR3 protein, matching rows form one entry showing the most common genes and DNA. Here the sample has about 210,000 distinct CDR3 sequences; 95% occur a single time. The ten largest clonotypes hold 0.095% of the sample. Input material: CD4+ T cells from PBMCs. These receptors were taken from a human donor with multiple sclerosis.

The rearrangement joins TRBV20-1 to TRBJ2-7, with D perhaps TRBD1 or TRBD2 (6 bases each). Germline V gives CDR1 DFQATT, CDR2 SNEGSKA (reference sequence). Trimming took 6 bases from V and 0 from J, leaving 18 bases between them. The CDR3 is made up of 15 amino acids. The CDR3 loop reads CSAEGGTGFSYEQYF. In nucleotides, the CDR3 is TGCAGTGCCGAGGGGGGAACAGGGTTCTCCTACGAGCAGTACTTC.

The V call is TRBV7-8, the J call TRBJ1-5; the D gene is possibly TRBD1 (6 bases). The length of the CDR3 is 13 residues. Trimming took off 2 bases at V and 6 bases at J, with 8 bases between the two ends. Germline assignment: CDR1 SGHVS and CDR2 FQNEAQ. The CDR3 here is CASSLSGAQPQHF. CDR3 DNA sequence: TGTGCCAGCAGCTTATCGGGGGCTCAGCCCCAGCATTTT.

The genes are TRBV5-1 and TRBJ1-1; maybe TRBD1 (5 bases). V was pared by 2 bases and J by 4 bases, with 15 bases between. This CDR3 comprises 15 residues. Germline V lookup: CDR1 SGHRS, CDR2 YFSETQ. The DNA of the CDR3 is TGCGCCAGCAGCTTTAGCCCCACGGGGGTCACTGAAGCTTTCTTT. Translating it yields CASSFSPTGVTEAFF.

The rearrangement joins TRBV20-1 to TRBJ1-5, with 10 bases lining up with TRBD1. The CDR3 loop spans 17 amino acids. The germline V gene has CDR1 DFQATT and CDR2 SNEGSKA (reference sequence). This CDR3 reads CTPMDRQGAPGDQPQHF. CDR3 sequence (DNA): TGCACCCCAATGGATAGACAGGGGGCTCCGGGTGACCAGCCCCAGCATTTT.

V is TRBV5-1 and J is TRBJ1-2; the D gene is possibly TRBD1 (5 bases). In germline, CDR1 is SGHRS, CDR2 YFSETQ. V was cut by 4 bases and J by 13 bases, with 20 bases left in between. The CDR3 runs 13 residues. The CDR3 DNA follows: TGCGCCAGCAGCCCGTTTCCAGGGAATGGATGCACCTTC. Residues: CASSPFPGNGCTF.

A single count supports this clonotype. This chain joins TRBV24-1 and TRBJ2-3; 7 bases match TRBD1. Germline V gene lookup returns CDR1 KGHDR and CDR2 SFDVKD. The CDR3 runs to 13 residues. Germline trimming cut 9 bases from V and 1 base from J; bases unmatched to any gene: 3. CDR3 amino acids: CATADRGTDTQYF. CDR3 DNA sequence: TGTGCCACCGCAGACAGGGGCACAGATACGCAGTATTTT.

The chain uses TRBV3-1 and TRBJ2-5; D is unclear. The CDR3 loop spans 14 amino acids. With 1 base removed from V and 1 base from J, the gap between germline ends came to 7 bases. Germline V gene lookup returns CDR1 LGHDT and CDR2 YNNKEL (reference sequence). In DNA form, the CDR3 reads TGTGCCAGCAGCCAAGGAGCGTTCCAAGAGACCCAGTACTTC. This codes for CASSQGAFQETQYF.

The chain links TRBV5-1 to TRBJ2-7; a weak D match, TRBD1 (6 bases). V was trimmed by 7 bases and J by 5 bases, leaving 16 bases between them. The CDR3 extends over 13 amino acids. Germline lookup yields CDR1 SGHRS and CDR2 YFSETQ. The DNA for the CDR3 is TGCGCCAGCTACCGGGACACTGGTAACGAGCAGTACTTC. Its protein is CASYRDTGNEQYF.

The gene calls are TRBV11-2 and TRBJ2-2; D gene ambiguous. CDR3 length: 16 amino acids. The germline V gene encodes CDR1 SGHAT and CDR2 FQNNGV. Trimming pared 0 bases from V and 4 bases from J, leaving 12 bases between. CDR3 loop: CASSLESSLGTGELFF. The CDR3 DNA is TGTGCCAGCAGCTTAGAGAGTTCTCTGGGCACCGGGGAGCTGTTTTTT.

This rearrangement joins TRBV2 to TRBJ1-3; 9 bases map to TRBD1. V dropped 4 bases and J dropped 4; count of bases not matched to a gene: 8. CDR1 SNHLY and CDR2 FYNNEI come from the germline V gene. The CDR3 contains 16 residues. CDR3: CASSADRGSSGNTIYF. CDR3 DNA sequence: TGTGCCAGCAGTGCCGACAGGGGGTCCTCCGGAAACACCATATATTTT.

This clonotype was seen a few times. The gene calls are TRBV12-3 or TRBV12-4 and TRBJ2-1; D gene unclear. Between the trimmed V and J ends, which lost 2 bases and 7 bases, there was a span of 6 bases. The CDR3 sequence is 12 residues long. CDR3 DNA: TGTGCCAGCAGTTTAAAGGGAAATGAGCAGTTCTTC. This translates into CASSLKGNEQFF.

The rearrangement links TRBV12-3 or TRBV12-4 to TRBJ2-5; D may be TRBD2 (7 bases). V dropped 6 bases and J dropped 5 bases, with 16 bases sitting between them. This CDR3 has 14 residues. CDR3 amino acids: CASSPQAGAETQYF. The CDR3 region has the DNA TGTGCCAGCAGCCCCCAGGCGGGGGCGGAGACCCAGTACTTC.

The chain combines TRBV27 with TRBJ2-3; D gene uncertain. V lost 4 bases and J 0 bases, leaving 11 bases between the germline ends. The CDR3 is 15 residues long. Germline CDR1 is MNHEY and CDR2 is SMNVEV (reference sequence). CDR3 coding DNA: TGTGCCAGCAGTTCCATTACGTCTAGCACAGATACGCAGTATTTT. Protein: CASSSITSSTDTQYF.

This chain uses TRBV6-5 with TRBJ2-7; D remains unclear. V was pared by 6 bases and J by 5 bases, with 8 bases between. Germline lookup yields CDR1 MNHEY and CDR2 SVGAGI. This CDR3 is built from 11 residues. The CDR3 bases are TGTGCCAGCAGACACGGCCACGAGCAGTACTTC. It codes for CASRHGHEQYF.

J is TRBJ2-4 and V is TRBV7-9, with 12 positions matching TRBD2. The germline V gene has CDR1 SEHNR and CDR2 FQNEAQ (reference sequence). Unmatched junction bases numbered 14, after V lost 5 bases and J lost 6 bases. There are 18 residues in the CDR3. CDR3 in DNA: TGTGCCAGCAGCCCCGAGACTAGCGGGAGCCTTCCGGCAAACATTCAGTACTTC. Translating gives CASSPETSGSLPANIQYF.

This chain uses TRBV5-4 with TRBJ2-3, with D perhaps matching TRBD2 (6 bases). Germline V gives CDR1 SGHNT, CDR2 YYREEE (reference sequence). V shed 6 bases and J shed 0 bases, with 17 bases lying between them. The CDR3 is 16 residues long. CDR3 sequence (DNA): TGTGCCAGCACCCGCATCGGGGGAAGTAGCACAGATACGCAGTATTTT. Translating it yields CASTRIGGSSTDTQYF. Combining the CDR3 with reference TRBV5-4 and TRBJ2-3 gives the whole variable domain ETGVTQSPTHLIKTRGQQVTLRCSSQSGHNTVSWYQQALGQGPQFIFQYYREEENGRGNFPPRFSGLQFPNYSSELNVNALELDDSALYLCASTRIGGSSTDTQYFGPGTRLTVL.

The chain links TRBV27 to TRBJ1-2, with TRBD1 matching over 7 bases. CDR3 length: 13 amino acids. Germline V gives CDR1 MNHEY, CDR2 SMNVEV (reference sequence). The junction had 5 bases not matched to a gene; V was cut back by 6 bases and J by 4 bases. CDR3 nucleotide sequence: TGTGCCAGCAGCGATCGGACAGGCTATGGCTACACCTTC. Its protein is CASSDRTGYGYTF.

CDR3 DNA: TGTGCCAGCAGTGCAAGAGAGGGACTAGCGGGGAATATCTACGAGCAGTACTTC. This codes for CASSAREGLAGNIYEQYF. This chain connects TRBV27 to TRBJ2-7, with 13 bases fitting TRBD2. With V trimmed by 5 bases and J by 3 bases, 13 bases remained unmatched. CDR3 length: 18 amino acids. Looked up from germline, CDR1 is MNHEY and CDR2 is SMNVEV (reference sequence).

CDR3 sequence reads: CASSPRTREQFF. The DNA of the CDR3 is TGTGCCAGCAGCCCCAGGACTCGGGAGCAGTTCTTC. The rearrangement joins TRBV3-1 to TRBJ2-1; D is perhaps TRBD2 (5 bases). V was trimmed by 4 bases and J by 10 bases, leaving 11 bases between them. This CDR3 is 12 amino acids long. Germline V CDR1 and CDR2: LGHDT, YNNKEL (reference sequence).

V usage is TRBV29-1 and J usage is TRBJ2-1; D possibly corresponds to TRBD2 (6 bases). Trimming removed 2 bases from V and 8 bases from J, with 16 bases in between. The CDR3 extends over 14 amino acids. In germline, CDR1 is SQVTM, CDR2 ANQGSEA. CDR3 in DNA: TGCAGCGTTGAATCCGGAGGGCCAAGGGATGAGCAGTTCTTC. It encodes CSVESGGPRDEQFF.

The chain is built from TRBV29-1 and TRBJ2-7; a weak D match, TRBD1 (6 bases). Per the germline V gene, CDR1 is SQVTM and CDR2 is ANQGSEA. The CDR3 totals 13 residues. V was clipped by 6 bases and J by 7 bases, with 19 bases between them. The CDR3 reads CSVQRDTGTEQYF. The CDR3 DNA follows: TGCAGCGTCCAACGGGACACCGGGACGGAGCAGTACTTC.

CDR3 nucleotide sequence: TGTGCCAGCAGCCCGATCCGGACAACGACCCAGTACTTC. Protein product: CASSPIRTTTQYF. This chain joins TRBV3-1 and TRBJ2-5; weak D call: TRBD1 (5 bases). The CDR3 totals 13 residues. V lost 4 bases and J 7 bases, leaving 13 bases between the germline ends. Germline V CDR1 and CDR2: LGHDT, YNNKEL (reference sequence).

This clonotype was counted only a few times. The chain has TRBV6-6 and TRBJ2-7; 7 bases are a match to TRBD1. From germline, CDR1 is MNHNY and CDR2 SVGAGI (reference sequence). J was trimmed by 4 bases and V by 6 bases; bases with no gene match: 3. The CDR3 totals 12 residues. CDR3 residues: CASRRQGYEQYF. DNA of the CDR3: TGTGCCAGCAGGAGACAGGGATACGAGCAGTACTTC.

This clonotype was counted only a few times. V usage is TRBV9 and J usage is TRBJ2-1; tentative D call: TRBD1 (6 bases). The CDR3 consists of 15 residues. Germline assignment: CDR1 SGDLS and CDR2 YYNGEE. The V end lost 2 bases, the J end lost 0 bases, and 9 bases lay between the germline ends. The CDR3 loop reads CASSVGTNSYNEQFF. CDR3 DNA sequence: TGTGCCAGCAGCGTGGGGACAAACTCCTACAATGAGCAGTTCTTC.

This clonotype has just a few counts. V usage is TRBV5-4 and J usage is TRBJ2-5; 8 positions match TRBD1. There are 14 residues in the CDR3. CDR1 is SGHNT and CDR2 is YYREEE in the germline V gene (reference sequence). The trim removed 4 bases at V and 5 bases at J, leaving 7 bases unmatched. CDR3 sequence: CASSRQGAWETQYF. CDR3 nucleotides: TGTGCCAGCAGCCGCCAGGGGGCTTGGGAGACCCAGTACTTC.

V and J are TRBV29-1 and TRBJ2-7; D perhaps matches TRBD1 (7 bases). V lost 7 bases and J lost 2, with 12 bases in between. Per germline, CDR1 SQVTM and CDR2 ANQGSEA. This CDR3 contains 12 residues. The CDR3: CSGGDRPYEQYF. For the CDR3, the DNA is TGCAGCGGCGGGGACAGACCCTACGAGCAGTACTTC.

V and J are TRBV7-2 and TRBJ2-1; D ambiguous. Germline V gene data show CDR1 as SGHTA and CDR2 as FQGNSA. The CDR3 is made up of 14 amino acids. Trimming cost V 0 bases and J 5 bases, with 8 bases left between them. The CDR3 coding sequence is TGTGCCAGCAGCTTAGCTGTTAGCCACAATGAGCAGTTCTTC. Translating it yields CASSLAVSHNEQFF.